The source of this T cell receptor (beta chain) is a study of T cell responses to AZD1222 COVID-19 vaccine. Study-level results: All repertoire sampling was performed exclusively after the peak T cell response. Just 5 to 7 AZD1222 recipients tested seropositive at baseline. Spike-specific TCR breadth rose after two AZD1222 doses, and depth rose as well. As reported, nearly half of all spike-specific TCRs target variant regions that are unmutated.

Remarks on this clone: Its antigen is not identified.

The table came from immunoSEQ multiplex PCR; TCRdb's copy has only in-frame clones and leaves some out. Of 200,000 to 250,000 clones listed, 90% to 95% are singletons. Germline CDR1 is LNHDA and CDR2 is SQIVND (reference sequence). CDR3 length: 16 residues. V trimming: 10 bases; J trimming: 0 bases; junction bases outside the gene matches: 7. The receptor was derived from an adult in good health. The input for sequencing was peripheral blood, taken on day 0 of MenACWY control vaccination. This chain links TRBV19 with TRBJ2-3; 13 bases are shared with TRBD2. For the CDR3, the DNA is TGTGCCACCCACGGGACTAGCGGGGCTAGCACAGATACGCAGTATTTT. Protein: CATHGTSGASTDTQYF.